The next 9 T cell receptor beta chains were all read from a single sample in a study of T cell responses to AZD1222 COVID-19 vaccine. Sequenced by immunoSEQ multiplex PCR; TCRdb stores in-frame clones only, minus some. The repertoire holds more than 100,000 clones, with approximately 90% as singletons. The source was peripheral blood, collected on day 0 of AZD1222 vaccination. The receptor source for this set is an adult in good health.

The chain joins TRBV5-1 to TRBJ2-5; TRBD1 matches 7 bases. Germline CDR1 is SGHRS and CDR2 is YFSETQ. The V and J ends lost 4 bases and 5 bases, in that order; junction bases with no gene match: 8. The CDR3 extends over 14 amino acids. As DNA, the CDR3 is TGCGCCAGCAGCCCCGGGACAGCGAGGGAGACCCAGTACTTC. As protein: CASSPGTARETQYF.

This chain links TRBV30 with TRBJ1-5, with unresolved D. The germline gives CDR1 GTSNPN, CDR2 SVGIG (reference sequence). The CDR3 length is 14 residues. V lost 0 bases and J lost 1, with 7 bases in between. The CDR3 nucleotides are TGTGCCTGGAGTGTATTTATAAGCAATCAGCCCCAGCATTTT. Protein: CAWSVFISNQPQHF. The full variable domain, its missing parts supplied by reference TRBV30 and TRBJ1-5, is SQTIHQWPATLVQPVGSPLSLECTVEGTSNPNLYWYRQAAGRGLQLLFYSVGIGQISSEVPQNLSASRPQDRQFILSSKKLLLSDSGFYLCAWSVFISNQPQHFGDGTRLSIL.

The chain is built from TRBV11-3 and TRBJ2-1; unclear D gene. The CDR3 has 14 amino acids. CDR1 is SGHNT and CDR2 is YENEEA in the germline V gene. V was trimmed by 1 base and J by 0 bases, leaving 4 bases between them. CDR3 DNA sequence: TGTGCCAGCAGCTTAGGGGGCTCCTACAATGAGCAGTTCTTC. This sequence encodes CASSLGGSYNEQFF.

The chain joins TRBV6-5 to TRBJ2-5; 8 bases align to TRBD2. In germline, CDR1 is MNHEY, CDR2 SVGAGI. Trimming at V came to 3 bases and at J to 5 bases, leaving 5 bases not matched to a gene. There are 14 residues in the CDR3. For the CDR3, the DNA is TGTGCCAGCAGTTATCCGGGAGGGGGGGAGACCCAGTACTTC. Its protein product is CASSYPGGGETQYF.

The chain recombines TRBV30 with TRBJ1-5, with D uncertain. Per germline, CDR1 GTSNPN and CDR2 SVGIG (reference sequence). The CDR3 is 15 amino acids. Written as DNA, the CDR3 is TGTGCGGCTAGCCAAGGCAGCAATAGCAATCAGCCCCAGCATTTT. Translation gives CAASQGSNSNQPQHF.

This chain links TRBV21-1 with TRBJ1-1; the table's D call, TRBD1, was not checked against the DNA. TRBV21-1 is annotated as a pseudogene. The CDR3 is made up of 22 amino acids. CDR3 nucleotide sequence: TGTGCCAGCAGCTCCCGTTTATGGGGGTTTCTGGGACAGGGGGGCATGAACACTGAAGCTTTCTTT. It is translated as CASSSRLWGFLGQGGMNTEAFF.

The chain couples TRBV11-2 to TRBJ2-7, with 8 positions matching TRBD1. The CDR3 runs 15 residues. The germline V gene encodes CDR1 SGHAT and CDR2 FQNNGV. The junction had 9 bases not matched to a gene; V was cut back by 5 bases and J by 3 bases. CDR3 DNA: TGTGCCAGCAGCCGAGGCCCAGGGGGCGGCTACGAGCAGTACTTC. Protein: CASSRGPGGGYEQYF.

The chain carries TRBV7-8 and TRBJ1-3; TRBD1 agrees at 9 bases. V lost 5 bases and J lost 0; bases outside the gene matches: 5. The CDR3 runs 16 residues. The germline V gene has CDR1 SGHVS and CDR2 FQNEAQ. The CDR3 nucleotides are TGTGCCAGCAGCCCGACAGGGGGACACTCTGGAAACACCATATATTTT. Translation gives CASSPTGGHSGNTIYF.

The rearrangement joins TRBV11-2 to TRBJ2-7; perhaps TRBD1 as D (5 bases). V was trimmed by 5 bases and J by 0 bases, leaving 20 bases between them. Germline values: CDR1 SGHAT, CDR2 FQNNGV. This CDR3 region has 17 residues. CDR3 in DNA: TGTGCCAGCAGCCCCCAGGCGGTGGGGCTCAGCTCCTACGAGCAGTACTTC. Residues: CASSPQAVGLSSYEQYF.